This T cell receptor beta chain was sequenced during a study of control samples from healthy donors and cancer patients. Germline V gene data show CDR1 as MDHEN and CDR2 as SYDVKM. V dropped 2 bases and J dropped 6 bases, with 8 bases sitting between them. There are 14 residues in the CDR3. Assay used: immunoSEQ multiplex PCR; TCRdb lists only in-frame clones, some missing. Seen here are roughly 86,000 clones, more than 85% observed once, and the top ten hold approximately 1.5%. Material: blood. The V gene is TRBV28, the J gene TRBJ1-6; unclear D gene. The sequence was obtained from a woman in her thirties in good health. This CDR3 reads CASSLGLGNSPLHF. CDR3 bases: TGTGCCAGCAGTTTAGGCCTGGGTAATTCACCCCTCCACTTT.